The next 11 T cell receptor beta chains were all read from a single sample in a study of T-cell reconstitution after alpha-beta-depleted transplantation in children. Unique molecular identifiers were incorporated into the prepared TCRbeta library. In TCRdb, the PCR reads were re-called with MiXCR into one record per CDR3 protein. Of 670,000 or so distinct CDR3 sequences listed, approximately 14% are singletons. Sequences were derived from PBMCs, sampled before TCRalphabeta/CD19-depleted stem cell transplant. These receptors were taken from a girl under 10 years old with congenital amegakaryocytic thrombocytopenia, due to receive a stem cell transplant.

The CDR3 DNA follows: TGTGCCAGCAGCCAATTCGTGGGAGACATCCCGTTCTTC. This translates into CASSQFVGDIPFF. J is TRBJ2-1 and V is TRBV3-1, with D possibly TRBD2 on 5 matching bases. With 2 bases removed from V and 15 bases from J, the gap between germline ends came to 17 bases. The CDR3 runs 13 residues. CDR1 and CDR2 (germline): LGHDT, YNNKEL (reference sequence).

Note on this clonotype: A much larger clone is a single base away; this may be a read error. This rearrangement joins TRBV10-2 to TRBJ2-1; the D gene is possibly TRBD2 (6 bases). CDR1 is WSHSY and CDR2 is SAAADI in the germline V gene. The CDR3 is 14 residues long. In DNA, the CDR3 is TGCGTCAGCCTGGGGGGAGACTCCTACAATGAGCAGTTCTTC. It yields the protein CVSLGGDSYNEQFF.

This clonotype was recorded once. The CDR3 protein is CASRRWDEQYF. CDR3 coding DNA: TGTGCCAGCCGACGCTGGGACGAGCAGTACTTC. V usage is TRBV25-1 and J usage is TRBJ2-7; D remains unclear. Trimming removed 8 bases from V and 5 bases from J, with 10 bases in between. Germline assignment: CDR1 MGHDK and CDR2 SYGVNS. This CDR3 comprises 11 residues.

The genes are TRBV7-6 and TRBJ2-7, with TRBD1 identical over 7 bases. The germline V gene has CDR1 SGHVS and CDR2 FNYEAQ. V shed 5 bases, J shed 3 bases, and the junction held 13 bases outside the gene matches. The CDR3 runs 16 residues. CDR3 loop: CASSPDLRTGHYEQYF. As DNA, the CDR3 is TGTGCCAGCAGCCCGGATCTGAGGACAGGCCACTACGAGCAGTACTTC.

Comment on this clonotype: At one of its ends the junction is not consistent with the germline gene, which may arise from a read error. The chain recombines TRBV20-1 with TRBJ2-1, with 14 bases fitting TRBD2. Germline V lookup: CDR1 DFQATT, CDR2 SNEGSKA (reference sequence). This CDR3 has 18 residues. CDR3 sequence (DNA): TGCTGTGCTAGAGACCTCCGACTAGCGGGAGGGCCGTGGAATGAGCAGTTCTTC. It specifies CCARDLRLAGGPWNEQFF.

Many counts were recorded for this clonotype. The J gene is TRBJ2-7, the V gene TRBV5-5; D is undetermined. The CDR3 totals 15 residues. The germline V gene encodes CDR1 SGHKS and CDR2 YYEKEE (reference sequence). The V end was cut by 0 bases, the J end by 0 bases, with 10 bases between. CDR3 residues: CASSLGLWSSYEQYF. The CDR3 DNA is TGTGCCAGCAGCTTGGGACTGTGGAGCTCCTACGAGCAGTACTTC.

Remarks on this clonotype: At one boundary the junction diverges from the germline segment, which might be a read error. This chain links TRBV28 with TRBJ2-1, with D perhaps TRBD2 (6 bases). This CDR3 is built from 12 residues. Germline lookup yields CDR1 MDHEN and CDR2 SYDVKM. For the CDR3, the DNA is TGTGCCAGCAGTGACGGGACTCCGGAGCGGTTCTTC. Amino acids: CASSDGTPERFF.

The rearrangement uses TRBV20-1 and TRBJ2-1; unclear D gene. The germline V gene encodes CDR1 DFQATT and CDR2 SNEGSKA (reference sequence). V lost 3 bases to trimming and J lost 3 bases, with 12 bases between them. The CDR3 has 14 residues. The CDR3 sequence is CSASRESYYNEQFF. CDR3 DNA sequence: TGCAGTGCTAGTCGCGAGAGCTACTACAATGAGCAGTTCTTC.

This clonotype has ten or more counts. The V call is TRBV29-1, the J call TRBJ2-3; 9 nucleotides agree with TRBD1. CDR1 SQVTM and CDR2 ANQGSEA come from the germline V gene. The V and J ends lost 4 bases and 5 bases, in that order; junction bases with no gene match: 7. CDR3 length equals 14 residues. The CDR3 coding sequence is TGCAGCGTTGGTGGGACAGGGATCGGAGATACGCAGTATTTT. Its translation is CSVGGTGIGDTQYF.

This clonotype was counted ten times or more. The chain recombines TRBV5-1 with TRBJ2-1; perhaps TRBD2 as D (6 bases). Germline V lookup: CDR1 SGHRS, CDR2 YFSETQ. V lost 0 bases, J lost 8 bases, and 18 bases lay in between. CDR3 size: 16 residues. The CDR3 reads CASSLAILSREYEQFF. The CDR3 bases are TGCGCCAGCAGCTTGGCTATCCTGTCCCGGGAGTATGAGCAGTTCTTC.

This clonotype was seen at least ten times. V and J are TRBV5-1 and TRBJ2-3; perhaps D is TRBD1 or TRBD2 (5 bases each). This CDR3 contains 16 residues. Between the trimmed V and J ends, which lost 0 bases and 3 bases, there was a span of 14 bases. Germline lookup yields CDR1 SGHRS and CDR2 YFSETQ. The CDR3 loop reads CASSLESRGATDTQYF. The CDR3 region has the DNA TGCGCCAGCAGCTTGGAATCGCGAGGGGCGACAGATACGCAGTATTTT.